The 24 T cell receptor beta chains reported below all come from one sample, sequenced in a study of blood T cell repertoires in COVID-19. TCRdb's copy holds only in-frame clones and misses some; the assay was immunoSEQ multiplex PCR. This table has 150,000 to 200,000 clones, roughly 90% appearing once. The sequenced material came from PBMCs or T cells enriched from blood (not recorded which). These receptors all stem from a woman between 45 and 65 years old who had recovered from COVID-19.

The chain recombines TRBV11-3 with TRBJ2-1; no firm D call. CDR1 and CDR2 from the germline V gene are SGHNT and YENEEA. The CDR3 contains 16 residues. Trimming took 4 bases from V and 2 from J, leaving 15 bases between them. This CDR3 is CASSSSRIRPYNEQFF. Written as DNA, the CDR3 is TGTGCCAGCAGCTCCTCGCGTATTCGCCCCTACAATGAGCAGTTCTTC.

This clone was counted a single time. The rearrangement joins TRBV21-1 to TRBJ1-5; no check of the table's D call, TRBD1, against the DNA was made. TRBV21-1 is reported as a pseudogene. There are 19 residues in the CDR3. The DNA of the CDR3 is TGTGCCAGCACCAAAATCTACGGGACAGGGGGCCCCTTTGGTCAGCCCCAGCATTTT. This translates into CASTKIYGTGGPFGQPQHF.

This chain joins TRBV4-2 and TRBJ1-4; TRBD1 agrees at 12 bases. V was pared by 3 bases and J by 2 bases, with 4 bases of the junction left unmatched. CDR1 and CDR2 (germline): LGHNA, YNFKEQ. The CDR3 extends over 17 amino acids. CDR3 coding DNA: TGTGCCAGCAGCCAGGGGACAGGGGGCAGGACTAATGAAAAACTGTTTTTT. Translating it yields CASSQGTGGRTNEKLFF.

The rearrangement joins TRBV5-8 to TRBJ1-2; D call uncertain. This CDR3 has 14 amino acids. The V and J ends lost 6 bases and 4 bases respectively, with 16 bases between them. Germline V gene sequence: CDR1 SGHTS, CDR2 YDEGEE. The CDR3 DNA reads TGTGCCAGCACCCCCCCCTCGGTTGGCTATGGCTACACCTTC. Its translation is CASTPPSVGYGYTF.

This chain uses TRBV4-1 with TRBJ2-7; possible D gene TRBD2, 6 bases. Germline lookup yields CDR1 MGHRA and CDR2 YSYEKL. The V end was cut by 4 bases, the J end by 3 bases, with 19 bases between. This CDR3 has 16 residues. CDR3 sequence: CASSPQVGTGIYEQYF. The CDR3 DNA reads TGCGCCAGCAGCCCACAGGTGGGGACTGGGATCTACGAGCAGTACTTC.

The chain employs TRBV7-2 and TRBJ2-1; 7 positions match TRBD1. V was pared by 6 bases and J by 7 bases, with 6 bases of the junction left unmatched. The CDR3 consists of 13 residues. CDR1 and CDR2 from the germline V gene are SGHTA and FQGNSA. CDR3 nucleotide sequence: TGTGCCAGCAGTCGGCAACAGGGGAATGAGCAGTTCTTC. Translating gives CASSRQQGNEQFF.

The genes are TRBV3-1 (or the pseudogene TRBV3-2) and TRBJ2-2; possibly TRBD2 for D (5 bases). The CDR3 loop spans 14 amino acids. The V gene's germline CDR1 is LGHDT and CDR2 YNNKEL (reference sequence). V was clipped by 8 bases and J by 2 bases, with 12 bases between them. CDR3 nucleotides: TGTGCCAGCGGCGGAGGACCTAACACCGGGGAGCTGTTTTTT. Its translation is CASGGGPNTGELFF.

This chain connects TRBV19 to TRBJ1-3; 12 nucleotides align to TRBD1. J gave up 0 bases and V 9 bases, and 6 bases lay outside the gene matches. CDR1 and CDR2 from the germline V gene are LNHDA and SQIVND (reference sequence). CDR3 length: 16 amino acids. CDR3 sequence (DNA): TGTGCCAGCCGGGACAGGGGGCAAAACTCTGGAAACACCATATATTTT. Protein sequence: CASRDRGQNSGNTIYF.

V usage is TRBV7-3 and J usage is TRBJ2-5, with 7 bases matching TRBD2. V shed 2 bases, J shed 5 bases, and the junction held 11 bases outside the gene matches. This CDR3 contains 16 residues. The V gene's germline CDR1 is SGHTA and CDR2 FQGTGA. The CDR3 sequence is CASSLGPSGWGETQYF. In DNA form, the CDR3 reads TGTGCCAGCAGCTTAGGGCCTAGCGGCTGGGGGGAGACCCAGTACTTC.

The chain employs TRBV5-4 and TRBJ2-3; 7 nucleotides match TRBD2. V lost 4 bases, J lost 3 bases, and 11 bases stayed unmatched. Per the germline V gene, CDR1 is SGHNT and CDR2 is YYREEE (reference sequence). This CDR3 comprises 16 residues. CDR3 DNA sequence: TGTGCCAGCAGCCCCCGGGGAGCGGGGTATACAGATACGCAGTATTTT. Translation gives CASSPRGAGYTDTQYF.

The V call is TRBV14, the J call TRBJ1-1; 7 positions agree with TRBD1. Trimming took 4 bases from V and 7 from J; bases not matched to a gene: 9. This CDR3 is built from 14 residues. The germline V gene has CDR1 SGHDN and CDR2 FVKESK. The CDR3 DNA reads as TGTGCCAGCAGCCCCCAGACAGGGATGGGTGAAGCTTTCTTT. It yields the protein CASSPQTGMGEAFF.

This clone was counted a few times. A much larger clone differs by one base, so this may be a read error. Other DNA sequences in this specimen translate into the identical CDR3. The chain recombines TRBV19 with TRBJ1-1; D possibly corresponds to TRBD1 (6 bases). The V gene's germline CDR1 is LNHDA and CDR2 SQIVND (reference sequence). This CDR3 is 14 amino acids long. V lost 6 bases, J lost 0 bases, and 11 bases lay in between. For the CDR3, the DNA is TGTGCCAGTAGCTTCCAGGGGATGAACACTGAAGCTTTCTTT. It codes for CASSFQGMNTEAFF.

This clone appeared many times. The genes are TRBV13 and TRBJ2-3; TRBD2 matches at 11 bases. The germline V gene has CDR1 PRHDT and CDR2 FYEKMQ (reference sequence). The CDR3 contains 15 residues. Trimming at V came to 6 bases and at J to 5 bases, leaving 7 bases not matched to a gene. The CDR3 loop reads CASSLTSGEEDTQYF. The CDR3 region has the DNA TGTGCCAGCAGTCTGACTAGCGGGGAGGAAGATACGCAGTATTTT. The full variable domain, in which reference TRBV13 and TRBJ2-3 provide the parts outside the CDR3, is AAGVIQSPRHLIKEKRETATLKCYPIPRHDTVYWYQQGPGQDPQFLISFYEKMQSDKGSIPDRFSAQQFSDYHSELNMSSLELGDSALYFCASSLTSGEEDTQYFGPGTRLTVL.

This clone was detected once. This chain links TRBV18 with TRBJ1-1; a weak D match, TRBD1 (6 bases). The V end lost 3 bases, the J end lost 3 bases, and 14 bases lay between the germline ends. The V gene's germline CDR1 is KGHSH and CDR2 LQKENI. This CDR3 has 15 residues. The DNA for the CDR3 is TGTGCCAGCTCACCGAACAGGGTAATGGACACTGAAGCTTTCTTT. It yields the protein CASSPNRVMDTEAFF.

V and J are TRBV7-9 and TRBJ2-1; TRBD2 might be the D (5 bases). This CDR3 region has 14 residues. CDR1 and CDR2 (germline): SEHNR, FQNEAQ (reference sequence). Trimming stripped 3 bases from V and 2 bases from J, with 8 bases between. CDR3 region: CASSFGEPYNEQFF. CDR3 coding DNA: TGTGCCAGCAGCTTCGGGGAACCCTACAATGAGCAGTTCTTC. Combining the CDR3 with reference TRBV7-9 and TRBJ2-1 gives the whole variable domain DTGVSQNPRHKITKRGQNVTFRCDPISEHNRLYWYRQTLGQGPEFLTYFQNEAQLEKSRLLSDRFSAERPKGSFSTLEIQRTEQGDSAMYLCASSFGEPYNEQFFGPGTRLTVL.

This chain uses TRBV2 with TRBJ1-5; weak D call: TRBD1 (5 bases). CDR1 is SNHLY, CDR2 FYNNEI, per germline. The CDR3 contains 13 residues. V dropped 3 bases and J dropped 7 bases, with 10 bases sitting between them. CDR3 loop: CASSDRDRQPQHF. The CDR3 region has the DNA TGTGCCAGCAGTGACAGGGATAGACAGCCCCAGCATTTT.

The chain combines TRBV7-8 with TRBJ2-1; 9 nucleotides match TRBD2. The CDR3 is 15 residues long. J gave up 8 bases and V 2 bases, and 7 bases lay outside the gene matches. Germline CDR1 SGHVS, CDR2 FQNEAQ. The CDR3 DNA follows: TGTGCCAGCAGCTTACCGCTAGCGGGGAGGGATGAGCAGTTCTTC. This encodes CASSLPLAGRDEQFF.

CDR3 sequence reads: CASSPGGGPTDTQYF. The DNA of the CDR3 is TGTGCCAGCAGCCCCGGGGGGGGCCCCACAGATACGCAGTATTTT. The gene calls are TRBV11-3 and TRBJ2-3; 8 bases fit TRBD2. The CDR3 covers 15 residues. The V gene's germline CDR1 is SGHNT and CDR2 YENEEA. Trimming at V came to 5 bases and at J to 2 bases, leaving 6 bases not matched to a gene.

The V and J genes are TRBV6-2 or TRBV6-3 and TRBJ1-5, with D unclear. The CDR3 is 15 residues long. From germline, CDR1 is MNHEY and CDR2 SVGEGT. Trimming stripped 5 bases from V and 6 bases from J, with 17 bases between. The CDR3: CASSPRLIGGQPQHF. The CDR3 bases are TGTGCCAGCAGTCCCCGACTAATAGGAGGTCAGCCCCAGCATTTT.

This rearrangement joins TRBV4-1 to TRBJ1-1; D remains ambiguous. CDR3 length equals 14 residues. Trimming cost V 0 bases and J 0 bases, with 5 bases left between them. CDR1 and CDR2 from the germline V gene are MGHRA and YSYEKL. CDR3 region: CASSQEEVNTEAFF. CDR3 DNA: TGCGCCAGCAGCCAAGAAGAGGTGAACACTGAAGCTTTCTTT.

The chain joins TRBV7-8 to TRBJ2-7; 7 nucleotides align to TRBD1. V gave up 5 bases and J gave up 2 bases; unmatched junction bases: 12. The CDR3 has 16 amino acids. Germline CDR1 SGHVS, CDR2 FQNEAQ. The CDR3 DNA reads TGTGCCAGCAGCCGAGATTCGACAGGGACAGCCTACGAGCAGTACTTC. Its translation is CASSRDSTGTAYEQYF.

This clone was seen a single time. The J gene is TRBJ2-3, the V gene TRBV19; D unresolved. Germline V gives CDR1 LNHDA, CDR2 SQIVND (reference sequence). The ends were cut back, 4 bases at V and 9 bases at J, with 17 bases in the middle. The CDR3 runs 14 residues. The CDR3 sequence is CASSTGGITLTQYF. In DNA, the CDR3 is TGTGCCAGTAGTACCGGCGGTATCACTCTCACGCAGTATTTT.

The chain combines TRBV18 with TRBJ1-5; 10 bases agree with TRBD1. After removal of 4 bases from V and 5 bases from J, the junction contained 5 bases not matched to a gene. Looked up from germline, CDR1 is KGHSH and CDR2 is LQKENI. The CDR3 has 15 amino acids. The CDR3 DNA sequence: TGTGCCAGCTCACTCGACAGGGGGCTCGATCAGCCCCAGCATTTT. As protein: CASSLDRGLDQPQHF. Full variable domain (missing parts from reference TRBV18 and TRBJ1-5): NAGVMQNPRHLVRRRGQEARLRCSPMKGHSHVYWYRQLPEEGLKFMVYLQKENIIDESGMPKERFSAEFPKEGPSILRIQQVVRGDSAAYFCASSLDRGLDQPQHFGDGTRLSIL.

The chain uses TRBV12-5 and TRBJ1-1; a possible D gene is TRBD1 (5 bases). Germline V gene data show CDR1 as LGHNT and CDR2 as FRNRAP. The CDR3 length is 15 residues. The V and J ends lost 2 bases and 8 bases respectively, with 18 bases between them. CDR3 in amino acids: CASGLPNTRQPEAFF. CDR3 nucleotides: TGTGCTAGTGGTTTGCCAAACACCCGACAGCCCGAAGCTTTCTTT. Full variable domain (rest looked up from reference TRBV12-5 and TRBJ1-1): DARVTQTPRHKVTEMGQEVTMRCQPILGHNTVFWYRQTMMQGLELLAYFRNRAPLDDSGMPKDRFSAEMPDATLATLKIQPSEPRDSAVYFCASGLPNTRQPEAFFGQGTRLTVV.